A selection of T cell receptor beta chains follows, all from one sample in a study of T cell repertoires in cytomegalovirus infection. TCRdb fed the reads into MiXCR, producing one record per CDR3 protein. The sample has about 240,000 distinct CDR3 sequences, approximately 13% seen once. Sequenced: PBMCs. Receptors were obtained from a human donor in good health (CMV status not recorded). Some clones in this sample may be carry-over from other donors' samples. Each CDR3 is given with its conserved first and last residue. Each record gives: J gene, V gene, clone size, D gene, CDR3 protein, CDR3 DNA. The D gene is left open where the match is weak. A clone size is listed for some rows: how often the clone was seen (once, few, many), or a class if it is expanded.

TRBJ1-1	TRBV11-3	few	NA	CASSFSMAGTEAFF	TGTGCCAGCAGCTTTTCCATGGCCGGAACTGAAGCTTTCTTT
TRBJ2-1	TRBV6-2/TRBV6-3	many	TRBD2	CASRPTSGGQNEQFF	TGTGCCAGCAGGCCGACTAGCGGGGGGCAGAATGAGCAGTTCTTC
TRBJ2-1	TRBV20-1	few	TRBD1	CSAESLGTGFNEQFF	TGCAGTGCTGAATCCCTCGGGACAGGCTTCAATGAGCAGTTCTTC
TRBJ2-1	TRBV6-1	many	TRBD2	CASSSRGDLPYNEQFF	TGTGCCAGCAGCTCCCGGGGGGACTTACCCTACAATGAGCAGTTCTTC
TRBJ1-5	TRBV4-3	few	NA	CASSQELGDRQPQHF	TGCGCCAGCAGCCAAGAATTAGGGGATCGTCAGCCCCAGCATTTT
TRBJ1-2	TRBV19	many	NA	CASSIDPGRANYGYTF	TGTGCCAGTAGTATTGACCCGGGCAGGGCTAACTATGGCTACACCTTC
TRBJ2-3	TRBV7-3	many	NA	CASSLEVKAADTQYF	TGTGCCAGCAGCCTAGAGGTTAAAGCGGCGGATACGCAGTATTTT
TRBJ1-2	TRBV5-1	NA	TRBD1	CASSSNRGRYGYTF	TGCGCCAGCAGCTCGAACAGGGGGCGTTATGGCTACACCTTC
TRBJ2-5	TRBV5-4	NA	NA	CASSPDSVQETQYF	TGTGCCAGCAGCCCAGACAGCGTACAAGAGACCCAGTACTTC
TRBJ2-5	TRBV6-2/TRBV6-3	many	NA	CASSYSWTGGQTQYF	TGTGCCAGCAGTTACTCGTGGACAGGAGGGCAGACCCAGTACTTC
TRBJ2-5	TRBV6-1	NA	NA	CASSVLQGTQYF	TGTGCCAGCAGCGTACTCCAGGGGACCCAGTACTTC
TRBJ2-5	TRBV30	few	NA	CAWSISEETQYF	TGTGCCTGGAGTATCAGTGAAGAGACCCAGTACTTC
TRBJ2-3	TRBV20-1	few	NA	CSASSLGSASTDTQYF	TGCAGTGCTAGTTCTTTGGGGAGTGCTAGCACAGATACGCAGTATTTT
TRBJ2-7	TRBV6-2/TRBV6-3	NA	TRBD2	CASTSGAGVAYEQYF	TGTGCCAGCACCTCCGGAGCGGGAGTCGCCTACGAGCAGTACTTC
TRBJ2-6	TRBV7-2	many	NA	CASSQRSSGANVLTF	TGTGCCAGCAGCCAGAGGTCCTCTGGGGCCAACGTCCTGACTTTC
TRBJ2-1	TRBV5-4	many	TRBD2	CASSVLVGGPRNEQFF	TGTGCCAGCAGCGTCCTGGTGGGAGGGCCAAGGAATGAGCAGTTCTTC
TRBJ2-1	TRBV20-1	NA	NA	CSAPDKPNEQFF	TGCAGTGCCCCGGACAAGCCCAATGAGCAGTTCTTC
TRBJ1-2	TRBV6-2/TRBV6-3	many	NA	CASSDRAGPDYGYTF	TGTGCCAGCAGTGATCGGGCAGGGCCCGACTATGGCTACACCTTC
TRBJ2-5	TRBV6-5	many	NA	CASSYSSQREETQYF	TGTGCCAGCAGTTACTCGTCACAAAGGGAGGAGACCCAGTACTTC
TRBJ2-2	TRBV7-2	few	NA	CASSLASGRTGELFF	TGTGCCAGCAGCTTAGCGTCGGGGCGCACCGGGGAGCTGTTTTTT
TRBJ1-4	TRBV2	NA	TRBD1	CASSEARDRGLPTALATNEKLFF	TGTGCCAGCAGTGAAGCGCGAGACAGGGGGCTCCCTACCGCCCTAGCAACTAATGAAAAACTGTTTTTT
TRBJ2-4	TRBV6-2/TRBV6-3	few	TRBD1	CASSNYGQGGQNIQYF	TGTGCCAGCAGCAACTATGGACAGGGGGGCCAAAACATTCAGTACTTC
TRBJ1-1	TRBV20-1	NA	NA	CSAIRVGEAFF	TGCAGTGCTATTAGGGTCGGAGAAGCTTTCTTT
TRBJ2-2	TRBV7-3	once	NA	CASTPLVTRNTGELFF	TGTGCCAGCACCCCCCTAGTCACCAGGAACACCGGGGAGCTGTTTTTT
TRBJ1-2	TRBV7-2	many	NA	CASSLEGTGGYTF	TGTGCCAGCAGCTTAGAGGGTACAGGGGGCTACACCTTC
TRBJ2-1	TRBV7-2	many	TRBD2	CASSVGGTGNEQFF	TGTGCCAGCAGCGTCGGGGGGACGGGCAATGAGCAGTTCTTC
TRBJ2-1	TRBV28	NA	NA	CASSPAYEQFF	TGTGCCAGCAGCCCCGCCTATGAGCAGTTCTTC
TRBJ2-2	TRBV5-4	many	TRBD2	CASSFLSGGARTGELFF	TGTGCCAGCAGCTTCCTTAGCGGGGGGGCTCGGACCGGGGAGCTGTTTTTT
TRBJ1-5	TRBV2	few	NA	CASSEDNNQPQHF	TGTGCCAGCAGTGAGGACAACAATCAGCCCCAGCATTTT
TRBJ2-6	TRBV7-8	many	NA	CASSLDQPGANVLTF	TGTGCCAGCAGCTTAGACCAGCCTGGGGCCAACGTCCTGACTTTC
TRBJ1-2	TRBV28	NA	TRBD1	CASSFARGNGYTF	TGTGCCAGCAGTTTCGCCAGGGGGAACGGCTACACCTTC
TRBJ1-2	TRBV19	many	NA	CASSIESGQYGYTF	TGTGCCAGTAGTATAGAAAGTGGTCAATATGGCTACACCTTC
TRBJ1-2	TRBV29-1	NA	TRBD1	CSVEEPGQIYGYTF	TGCAGCGTTGAAGAACCGGGACAGATTTATGGCTACACCTTC
TRBJ2-3	TRBV2	many	NA	CASTTSGRDATDTQYF	TGTGCCAGCACCACCTCTGGCCGGGACGCCACAGATACGCAGTATTTT
TRBJ2-1	TRBV11-2	many	TRBD2	CASSLGLAGPSGNEQFF	TGTGCCAGCAGCCTGGGACTAGCGGGTCCTTCCGGGAATGAGCAGTTCTTC
TRBJ2-5	TRBV7-6	many	NA	CATKGLSETQYF	TGTGCCACGAAGGGCCTGAGTGAGACCCAGTACTTC
TRBJ2-7	TRBV14	few	NA	CASSQAGASPYEQYF	TGTGCCAGCAGCCAAGCAGGGGCGTCACCCTACGAGCAGTACTTC
TRBJ2-1	TRBV29-1	few	TRBD1	CSVGYRGPDNEQFF	TGCAGCGTTGGGTACAGGGGGCCTGACAATGAGCAGTTCTTC
TRBJ1-2	TRBV7-9	many	TRBD1	CASSLGQGRGYGYTF	TGTGCCAGCAGCTTAGGACAGGGCCGGGGCTATGGCTACACCTTC